This T cell receptor (beta chain) was recovered during a study of breast tumors, draining lymph nodes, adjacent tissues. Overall study findings and caveats: Tumor repertoires ranked between lymph nodes and nontumor tissue in diversity, with V and J gene preferences.

Samples came from axillary lymph nodes draining the breast cancer. In this sample, this clonotype turned up a few times. Its antigen is as yet unknown. TCRdb processed the multiplex PCR reads anew with MiXCR; each CDR3 protein has one entry. Of 80,000 to 130,000 distinct CDR3 sequences in the sample, 21% are singletons; the top ten hold around 1.2%. The clonotype comes from a female donor with breast cancer. Some clones in this sample may be carry-over from other donors' samples. Sequencing input: axillary lymph node tissue.

This chain's CDR3 is CASSLPQGDNEQFF. The CDR3 region has the DNA TGTGCCAGCAGCTTGCCCCAGGGGGACAATGAGCAGTTCTTC. V gene TRBV5-4 combines with J gene TRBJ2-1, with TRBD1 matching over 7 bases. Losses at the gene ends were 1 base for V and 5 bases for J; bases not matched to a gene: 3. This CDR3 contains 14 residues. Germline loops: CDR1 SGHNT, CDR2 YYREEE (reference sequence).